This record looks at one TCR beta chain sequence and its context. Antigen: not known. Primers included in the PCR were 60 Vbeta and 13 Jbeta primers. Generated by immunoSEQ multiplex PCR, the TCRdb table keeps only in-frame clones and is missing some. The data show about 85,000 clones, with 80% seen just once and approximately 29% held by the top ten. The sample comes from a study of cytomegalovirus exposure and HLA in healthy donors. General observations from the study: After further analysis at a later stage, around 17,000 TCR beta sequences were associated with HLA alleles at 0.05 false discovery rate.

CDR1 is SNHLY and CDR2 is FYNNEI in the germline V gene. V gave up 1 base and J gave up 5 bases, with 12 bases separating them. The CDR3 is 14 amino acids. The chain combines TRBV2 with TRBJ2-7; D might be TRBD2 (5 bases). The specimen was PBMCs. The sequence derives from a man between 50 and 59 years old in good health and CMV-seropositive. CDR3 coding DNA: TGTGCCAGCAGTGAAGAGGCTAGCTTCGACGAGCAGTACTTC. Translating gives CASSEEASFDEQYF.